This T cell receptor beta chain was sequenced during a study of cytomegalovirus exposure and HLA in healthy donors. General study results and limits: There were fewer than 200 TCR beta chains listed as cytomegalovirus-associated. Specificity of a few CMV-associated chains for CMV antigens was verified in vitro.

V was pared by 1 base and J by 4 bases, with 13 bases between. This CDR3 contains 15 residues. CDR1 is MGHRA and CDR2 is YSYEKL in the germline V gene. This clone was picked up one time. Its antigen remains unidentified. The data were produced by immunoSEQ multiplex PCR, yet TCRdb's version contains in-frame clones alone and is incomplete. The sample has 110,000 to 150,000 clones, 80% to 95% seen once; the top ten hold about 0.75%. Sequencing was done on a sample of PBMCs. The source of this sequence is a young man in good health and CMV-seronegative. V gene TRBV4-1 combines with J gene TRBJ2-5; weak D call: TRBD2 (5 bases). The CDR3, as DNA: TGCGCCAGCAGCCAAGCAACTAGGCTTTTAGAGACCCAGTACTTC. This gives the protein CASSQATRLLETQYF.